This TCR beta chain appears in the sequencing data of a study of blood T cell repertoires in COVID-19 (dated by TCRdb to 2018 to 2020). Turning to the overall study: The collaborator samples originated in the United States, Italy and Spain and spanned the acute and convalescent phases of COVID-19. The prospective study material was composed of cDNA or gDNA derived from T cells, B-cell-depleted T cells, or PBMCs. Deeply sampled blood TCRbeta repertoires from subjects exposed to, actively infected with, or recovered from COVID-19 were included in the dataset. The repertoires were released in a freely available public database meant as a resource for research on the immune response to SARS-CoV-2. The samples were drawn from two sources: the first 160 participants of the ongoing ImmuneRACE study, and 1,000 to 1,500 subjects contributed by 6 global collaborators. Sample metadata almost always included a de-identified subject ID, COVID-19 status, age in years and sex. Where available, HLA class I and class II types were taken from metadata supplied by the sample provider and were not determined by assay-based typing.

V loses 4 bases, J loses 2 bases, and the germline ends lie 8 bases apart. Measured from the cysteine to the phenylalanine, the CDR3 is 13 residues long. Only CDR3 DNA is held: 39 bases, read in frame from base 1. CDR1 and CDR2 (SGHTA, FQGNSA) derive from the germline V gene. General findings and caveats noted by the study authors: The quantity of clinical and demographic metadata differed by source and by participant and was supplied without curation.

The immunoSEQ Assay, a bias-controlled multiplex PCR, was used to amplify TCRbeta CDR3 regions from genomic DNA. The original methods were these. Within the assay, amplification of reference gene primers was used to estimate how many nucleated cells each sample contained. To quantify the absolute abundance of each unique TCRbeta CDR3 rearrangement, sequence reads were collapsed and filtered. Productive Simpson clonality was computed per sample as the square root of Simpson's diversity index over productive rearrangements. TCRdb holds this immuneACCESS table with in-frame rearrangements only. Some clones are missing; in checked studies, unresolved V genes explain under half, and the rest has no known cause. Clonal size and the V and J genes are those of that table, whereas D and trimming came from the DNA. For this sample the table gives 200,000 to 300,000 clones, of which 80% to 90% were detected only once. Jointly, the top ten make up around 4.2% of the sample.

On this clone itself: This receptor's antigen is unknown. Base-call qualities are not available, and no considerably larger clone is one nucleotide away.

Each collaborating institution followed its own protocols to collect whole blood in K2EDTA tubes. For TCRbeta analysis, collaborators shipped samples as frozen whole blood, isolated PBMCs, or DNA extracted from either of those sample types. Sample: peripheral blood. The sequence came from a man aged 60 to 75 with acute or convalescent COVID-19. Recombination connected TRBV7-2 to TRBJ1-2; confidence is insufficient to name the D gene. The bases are TGTGCCAGCAGCTCCAGGATAAACTATGGCTACACCTTC. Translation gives CASSSRINYGYTF. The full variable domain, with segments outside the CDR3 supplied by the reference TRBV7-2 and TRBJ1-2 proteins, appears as GAGVSQSPSNKVTEKGKDVELRCDPISGHTALYWYRQSLGQGLEFLIYFQGNSAPDKSGLPSDRFSAERTGGSVSTLTIQRTQQEDSAVYLCASSSRINYGYTFGSGTRLTVV.